This passage covers 2 T cell receptor beta chains from one sample sequenced in a study of radiotherapy plus CTLA-4 blockade in lung cancer. Measured with immunoSEQ multiplex PCR; TCRdb has only the in-frame clones, and not every one. The repertoire has under 90,000 clones, around 72% of them found once; the top ten carry over 12%. Sequenced material: peripheral blood, taken from a patient treated with radiotherapy plus ipilimumab. These receptors were collected from a human donor with non-small cell lung cancer that progressed on radiotherapy plus ipilimumab.

This chain joins TRBV30 and TRBJ1-1; a weak D match, TRBD1 (5 bases). The CDR3 loop spans 13 amino acids. Trimming cost V 0 bases and J 6 bases, with 11 bases left between them. Germline V gives CDR1 GTSNPN, CDR2 SVGIG (reference sequence). The CDR3 sequence is CAWSVGEGAEAFF. In DNA, the CDR3 is TGTGCCTGGAGTGTAGGGGAAGGGGCTGAAGCTTTCTTT. Variable domain in full (rest from reference TRBV30 and TRBJ1-1): SQTIHQWPATLVQPVGSPLSLECTVEGTSNPNLYWYRQAAGRGLQLLFYSVGIGQISSEVPQNLSASRPQDRQFILSSKKLLLSDSGFYLCAWSVGEGAEAFFGQGTRLTVV.

The chain combines TRBV2 with TRBJ1-5, with D unresolved. The CDR3 has 15 amino acids. V was pared by 6 bases and J by 0 bases, with 12 bases between. Germline V CDR1 and CDR2: SNHLY, FYNNEI. The CDR3 nucleotides are TGTGCCAGCAGACCAGAACTTGGTAGCAATCAGCCCCAGCATTTT. As protein: CASRPELGSNQPQHF.